This entry concerns a single TCR beta chain. The antigen remains undetermined. This entry is derived from a study of T cell responses to AZD1222 COVID-19 vaccine. General observations from the study: Reportedly, close to half of spike-specific TCRs are directed against unmutated variant regions. Breadth and depth of Spike-specific TCRs rose after two AZD1222 doses. The donors showed a predominance of white British ancestry and of females, with possible underestimation of clonal diversity. Vaccine-related CD4 TCRs covered spike, predominating at 160-218 and 743-854.

The table came from immunoSEQ multiplex PCR; TCRdb's copy has only in-frame clones and leaves some out. This sample has nearly 90,000 clones, with 88% found just once. The receptor was derived from an adult in good health. The material sequenced was peripheral blood, taken on day 0 of MenACWY control vaccination.

CDR3 sequence (DNA): TGTGCCAGCAGGGACAGGGGGCAAGAGACCCAGTACTTC. Its translation is CASRDRGQETQYF. V is TRBV12-3 or TRBV12-4 and J is TRBJ2-5; 10 bases line up with TRBD1. This CDR3 contains 13 residues. J was trimmed by 2 bases and V by 6 bases; bases with no gene match: 0.